This entry concerns a single T cell receptor beta chain. This clonotype was counted many times. Which antigen it targets is not known. Per-nucleotide qualities are absent, and no much larger clonotype sits a single base away. This specimen comes from a study of T-cell reconstitution after alpha-beta-depleted transplantation in children listed by TCRdb under 2016. With respect to the entire study: The study quantitatively tracked T-cell immune reconstitution after TCRalphabeta/CD19-depleted allogeneic hematopoietic cell transplantation in children using TCR repertoire profiling.

Based on the germline V gene, the CDR1 and CDR2 sequences are SNHLY and FYNNEI. The CDR3 runs 16 residues from the cysteine to the phenylalanine. Only the CDR3 portion is preserved as DNA: 48 bases, with reading frame beginning at the first base. Relative to germline, V is 2 bases shorter and J is 0 bases shorter, with 11 bases between their ends. The method was PCR. Instrument on record: Illumina HiSeq 2500. TCR library preparation used molecular barcoding, with unique molecular identifiers applied to normalize quantification of the TCRbeta repertoire. Using fastp trimming at Q25 and MiXCR clonotype assembly, TCRdb reanalyzed the public sequencing data and kept in-frame beta chains. Entries that share a CDR3 protein sequence are merged under the most common genes and DNA. Present in this sample are fewer than 90,000 distinct CDR3 sequences, 6% to 8.5% of which were seen just once. The ten largest clones capture around 2.4% of the sample.

The chain links TRBV2 with TRBJ1-3; possibly the D gene is TRBD1, per 6 matching bases. The sequencing used PBMCs from the stem cell graft donor, collected from the stem cell graft. The sequence came from a human donor who donated a stem cell graft to a child with acute lymphoblastic leukemia. The CDR3 protein: CASSERGASSGNTIYF. The nucleotide sequence reads as follows: TGTGCCAGCAGTGAAAGGGGGGCGTCCTCTGGAAACACCATATATTTT.